One sample yielded the 29 T cell receptor beta chains listed below, sequenced in a study of cytomegalovirus exposure and HLA in healthy donors. Primers for the PCR totalled 60 Vbeta and 13 Jbeta. Libraries were prepared by immunoSEQ multiplex PCR; TCRdb keeps only in-frame clonotypes and omits some of them. The table records 150,000 to 200,000 clones, roughly 74% of them present only once. Input material: PBMCs. These receptors all stem from a male donor in good health and CMV-seronegative.

V usage is TRBV11-2 and J usage is TRBJ2-1; 7 bases match TRBD2. The CDR3 contains 13 residues. V gave up 9 bases and J gave up 6 bases; unmatched junction bases: 8. Germline CDR1 reads SGHAT; CDR2 reads FQNNGV. The DNA of the CDR3 is TGTGCCAGTATTAGCGGGTCCGTCAATGAGCAGTTCTTC. Its translation is CASISGSVNEQFF. Using reference TRBV11-2 and TRBJ2-1 for the parts outside the CDR3, the full variable domain is EAGVAQSPRYKIIEKRQSVAFWCNPISGHATLYWYQQILGQGPKLLIQFQNNGVVDDSQLPKDRFSAERLKGVDSTLKIQPAKLEDSAVYLCASISGSVNEQFFGPGTRLTVL.

The V and J genes are TRBV9 and TRBJ2-3; 12 bases agree with TRBD2. Per the germline V gene, CDR1 is SGDLS and CDR2 is YYNGEE. After removal of 2 bases from V and 3 bases from J, the junction contained 7 bases not matched to a gene. The CDR3 has 17 residues. CDR3 protein: CASSVGLAGGSTDTQYF. CDR3 in DNA: TGTGCCAGCAGCGTCGGCCTAGCGGGGGGGTCGACAGATACGCAGTATTTT.

The chain combines TRBV11-1 with TRBJ1-2, with no clear D. Between the trimmed V and J ends, which lost 1 base and 2 bases, there was a span of 5 bases. Germline V gives CDR1 SGHAT, CDR2 FQDESV (reference sequence). There are 13 residues in the CDR3. The CDR3 spells CASSLGENYGYTF. The CDR3 DNA reads TGTGCCAGCAGCTTAGGGGAGAACTATGGCTACACCTTC.

The chain joins TRBV19 to TRBJ2-6, with D possibly matching TRBD1 (6 bases). Germline CDR1 LNHDA, CDR2 SQIVND (reference sequence). The CDR3 runs 17 residues. With 6 bases removed from V and 2 bases from J, the gap between germline ends came to 17 bases. CDR3: CASRLGGYRPGANVLTF. DNA for the CDR3: TGTGCCAGTAGATTAGGGGGATATCGTCCTGGGGCCAACGTCCTGACTTTC.

This clone was counted between two and nine times. CDR3 in amino acids: CASSPRGTGLFRQHF. The CDR3 DNA follows: TGTGCCAGCAGCCCAAGGGGGACAGGGCTCTTCCGCCAGCATTTT. The rearrangement joins TRBV7-8 to TRBJ1-5; 9 bases map to TRBD1. The trim removed 5 bases at V and 12 bases at J, leaving 14 bases unmatched. There are 15 residues in the CDR3. Germline lookup yields CDR1 SGHVS and CDR2 FQNEAQ.

The V gene is TRBV4-1, the J gene TRBJ1-1; D might be TRBD1 (5 bases). The CDR3 extends over 14 amino acids. Germline CDR1 and CDR2: MGHRA and YSYEKL. Deletions cut 4 bases from V and 3 bases from J, with 12 bases between. The DNA for the CDR3 is TGCGCCAGCAGCCCCCAGGGTCTATACACTGAAGCTTTCTTT. This codes for CASSPQGLYTEAFF.

This clone was found once. The V gene is TRBV30, the J gene TRBJ1-5, with D possibly being TRBD1 (6 bases). CDR3 length: 13 amino acids. The V and J ends lost 5 bases and 6 bases respectively, with 14 bases between them. CDR1 is GTSNPN and CDR2 is SVGIG in the germline V gene (reference sequence). CDR3 in DNA: TGTGCCTGGTGGGGGGGGGCAAGTCAGCCCCAGCATTTT. It yields the protein CAWWGGASQPQHF.

The genes are TRBV30 and TRBJ2-2, with a weak D call TRBD2 (6 bases). CDR1 and CDR2 (germline): GTSNPN, SVGIG (reference sequence). Between the trimmed V and J ends, which lost 3 bases and 5 bases, there was a span of 16 bases. The CDR3 loop spans 15 amino acids. The CDR3 loop reads CAWRPPGLDTGELFF. The CDR3 bases are TGTGCCTGGAGGCCCCCGGGACTCGATACCGGGGAGCTGTTTTTT.

V gene TRBV13 combines with J gene TRBJ1-2; the D is unclear. Trimming shortened V by 5 bases and J by 0 bases, and 13 bases separated the two germline ends. The CDR3 length is 15 residues. Germline loops: CDR1 PRHDT, CDR2 FYEKMQ (reference sequence). CDR3 bases: TGTGCCAGCAGCGTTTTCGTCCTACCTAACTATGGCTACACCTTC. It yields the protein CASSVFVLPNYGYTF. Looking up the rest from reference TRBV13 and TRBJ1-2 gives the full variable domain: AAGVIQSPRHLIKEKRETATLKCYPIPRHDTVYWYQQGPGQDPQFLISFYEKMQSDKGSIPDRFSAQQFSDYHSELNMSSLELGDSALYFCASSVFVLPNYGYTFGSGTRLTVV.

This rearrangement joins TRBV28 to TRBJ1-3; D is possibly TRBD1 (5 bases). CDR1 and CDR2 from the germline V gene are MDHEN and SYDVKM. The CDR3 consists of 14 residues. The V end was cut by 1 base, the J end by 4 bases, with 8 bases between. The CDR3 loop is CASSLYRLGNTIYF. The CDR3 region has the DNA TGTGCCAGCAGTTTATACAGGCTCGGAAACACCATATATTTT.

This clone was found a few times. The chain uses TRBV27 and TRBJ1-2; tentatively, D is TRBD1 (5 bases). Germline lookup yields CDR1 MNHEY and CDR2 SMNVEV (reference sequence). The CDR3 runs to 14 residues. Trimming took 6 bases from V and 4 from J, leaving 15 bases between them. CDR3 sequence reads: CASSSSGGGYGYTF. The CDR3 DNA sequence: TGTGCCAGCAGCTCTAGCGGGGGTGGCTATGGCTACACCTTC.

This clone came up a few times. The chain carries TRBV6-1 and TRBJ2-3; D is perhaps TRBD2 (6 bases). Trimming removed 8 bases at V and 1 base at J, with 10 bases between. The germline V gene has CDR1 MNHNS and CDR2 SASEGT. This CDR3 region has 13 residues. The CDR3 region has the DNA TGTGCCAGCCTGACGGGGGGCACAGATACGCAGTATTTT. It encodes CASLTGGTDTQYF.

The chain has TRBV2 and TRBJ1-6, with 8 bases identical to TRBD1. The length of the CDR3 is 14 residues. Germline CDR1 SNHLY, CDR2 FYNNEI. The junction had 3 bases not matched to a gene; V was cut back by 5 bases and J by 6 bases. This CDR3 reads CASSRTGINSPLHF. For the CDR3, the DNA is TGTGCCAGCAGTAGGACAGGGATTAATTCACCCCTCCACTTT.

This chain joins TRBV18 and TRBJ2-2; D is perhaps TRBD2 (5 bases). This CDR3 region has 15 residues. Trimming took 5 bases from V and 5 from J, leaving 15 bases between them. Germline V gene sequence: CDR1 KGHSH, CDR2 LQKENI. The CDR3 is CASSIGSDSTGELFF. The DNA for the CDR3 is TGTGCCAGCTCAATCGGGTCGGACTCAACCGGGGAGCTGTTTTTT.

This chain links TRBV19 with TRBJ2-3, with 8 positions matching TRBD2. The V gene end was trimmed by 5 bases and the J gene end by 10 bases; junction bases not matched to a gene: 5. This CDR3 is built from 12 residues. Germline V gene data show CDR1 as LNHDA and CDR2 as SQIVND (reference sequence). The CDR3 is CASSEQREPQYF. The CDR3 nucleotides are TGTGCCAGTAGTGAACAGCGGGAGCCGCAGTATTTT.

This clone was detected only once. V is TRBV28 and J is TRBJ1-5; D is possibly TRBD1 (5 bases). The CDR3 totals 12 residues. Trimming removed 2 bases from V and 11 bases from J, with 10 bases in between. CDR1 is MDHEN, CDR2 SYDVKM, per germline. DNA for the CDR3: TGTGCCAGCAGTTTACTCCGGGGGGCCCAGCATTTT. Protein sequence: CASSLLRGAQHF.

The V and J genes are TRBV5-1 and TRBJ2-5, with a tentative D call TRBD1 (5 bases). There are 13 residues in the CDR3. V lost 4 bases and J lost 1, with 8 bases in between. Germline CDR1 is SGHRS and CDR2 is YFSETQ. CDR3 sequence: CASSRQTQETQYF. The CDR3, as DNA: TGCGCCAGCAGCCGACAGACCCAAGAGACCCAGTACTTC.

This chain links TRBV15 with TRBJ1-6; TRBD1 matches 8 bases. V was pared by 5 bases and J by 6 bases, with 3 bases of the junction left unmatched. Germline V CDR1 and CDR2: LNHNV, YYDKDF (reference sequence). This CDR3 comprises 14 residues. The CDR3 protein is CATSRGQVNSPLHF. The CDR3 coding sequence is TGTGCCACCAGCCGGGGACAGGTTAATTCACCCCTCCACTTT.

The chain recombines TRBV18 with TRBJ1-1, with D unclear. CDR1 is KGHSH and CDR2 is LQKENI in the germline V gene. This CDR3 spans 14 amino acids. The V and J ends lost 1 base and 1 base respectively, with 7 bases between them. The DNA of the CDR3 is TGTGCCAGCTCACCACAAGCGGAGAACACTGAAGCTTTCTTT. Translating it yields CASSPQAENTEAFF.

The chain employs TRBV19 and TRBJ1-1; 9 positions match TRBD1. V trimming: 5 bases; J trimming: 4 bases; junction bases outside the gene matches: 5. The V gene's germline CDR1 is LNHDA and CDR2 SQIVND (reference sequence). The CDR3 consists of 14 residues. The CDR3 sequence: CASSRTGDFTEAFF. CDR3 in DNA: TGTGCCAGTAGTCGGACAGGGGACTTCACTGAAGCTTTCTTT.

CDR3 sequence (DNA): TGTGCCAGCAGTTACGCCCCAGGGTTCGGAGATACGCAGTATTTT. Translating gives CASSYAPGFGDTQYF. V and J are TRBV6-5 and TRBJ2-3; TRBD1 might be the D (5 bases). Trimming took 2 bases from V and 5 from J, leaving 14 bases between them. The CDR3 loop spans 15 amino acids. Germline CDR1 reads MNHEY; CDR2 reads SVGAGI.

The chain couples TRBV7-2 to TRBJ2-7; 12 bases map to TRBD2. The germline V gene has CDR1 SGHTA and CDR2 FQGNSA. The length of the CDR3 is 15 residues. Losses at the gene ends were 5 bases for V and 2 bases for J; bases not matched to a gene: 4. CDR3 residues: CASSPLAGGPYEQYF. The CDR3, as DNA: TGTGCCAGCAGCCCTCTAGCGGGAGGGCCCTACGAGCAGTACTTC.

The rearrangement uses TRBV7-9 and TRBJ1-4, with TRBD1 matching over 7 bases. The CDR3 extends over 15 amino acids. Germline CDR1 reads SEHNR; CDR2 reads FQNEAQ (reference sequence). J lost 1 base, V lost 5 bases, and 4 bases had no gene match. The CDR3 nucleotides read TGTGCCAGCAGCCCAGGGGACAGAACTAATGAAAAACTGTTTTTT. Translated: CASSPGDRTNEKLFF. Together with reference TRBV7-9 and TRBJ1-4, the CDR3 gives the full variable domain: DTGVSQNPRHKITKRGQNVTFRCDPISEHNRLYWYRQTLGQGPEFLTYFQNEAQLEKSRLLSDRFSAERPKGSFSTLEIQRTEQGDSAMYLCASSPGDRTNEKLFFGSGTQLSVL.

The V gene is TRBV6-5, the J gene TRBJ2-5; possibly TRBD2 for D (6 bases). The V gene's germline CDR1 is MNHEY and CDR2 SVGAGI. The CDR3 covers 14 residues. The V and J ends lost 4 bases and 4 bases respectively, with 13 bases between them. The chain's CDR3 is CASSSTQGGETQYF. CDR3 DNA: TGTGCCAGCAGTTCAACCCAGGGAGGAGAGACCCAGTACTTC.

The rearrangement links TRBV19 to TRBJ2-1, with D maybe TRBD2 (5 bases). The CDR3 is made up of 15 amino acids. CDR1 LNHDA and CDR2 SQIVND come from the germline V gene (reference sequence). Trimming shortened V by 3 bases and J by 1 base, and 10 bases separated the two germline ends. The CDR3 region has the DNA TGTGCCAGTAGTATTGTGGGAGTGTCCTACAATGAGCAGTTCTTC. Its translation is CASSIVGVSYNEQFF. Supplemented by reference TRBV19 and TRBJ2-1, the full variable domain reads DGGITQSPKYLFRKEGQNVTLSCEQNLNHDAMYWYRQDPGQGLRLIYYSQIVNDFQKGDIAEGYSVSREKKESFPLTVTSAQKNPTAFYLCASSIVGVSYNEQFFGPGTRLTVL.

The chain joins TRBV19 to TRBJ1-2, with 9 bases lining up with TRBD1. The CDR3 contains 17 residues. In germline, CDR1 is LNHDA, CDR2 SQIVND (reference sequence). V shed 7 bases and J 8 bases; nucleotides not matched to a gene: 20. As DNA, the CDR3 is TGTGCCAGTACCCGGGACAGGGTGGCCAACGTCGTCGGCGGCTACACCTTC. Translated, it gives CASTRDRVANVVGGYTF.

The chain couples TRBV28 to TRBJ1-1; TRBD1 matches 8 bases. The CDR3 totals 15 residues. In germline, CDR1 is MDHEN, CDR2 SYDVKM. V lost 3 bases, J lost 1 base, and 4 bases stayed unmatched. Here the CDR3 reads CASSFSGTGNTEAFF. The CDR3 coding sequence is TGTGCCAGCAGTTTCAGTGGGACAGGGAACACTGAAGCTTTCTTT.

The CDR3 here is CASSSLRQSNTEAFF. The CDR3 coding sequence is TGTGCCAGCAGCTCCCTCCGACAGTCCAACACTGAAGCTTTCTTT. V usage is TRBV7-9 and J usage is TRBJ1-1; tentatively, D is TRBD1 (5 bases). The CDR3 covers 15 residues. CDR1 SEHNR and CDR2 FQNEAQ come from the germline V gene (reference sequence). V lost 4 bases, J lost 2 bases, and 14 bases lay in between.

The J gene is TRBJ2-7, the V gene TRBV4-2; TRBD2 matches 11 bases. The junction had 7 bases not matched to a gene; V was cut back by 0 bases and J by 3 bases. Germline V gene lookup returns CDR1 LGHNA and CDR2 YNFKEQ. The length of the CDR3 is 17 residues. The CDR3 DNA is TGTGCCAGCAGCCAAGATTGGGGAACTAGCGGGAGCTACGAGCAGTACTTC. Its protein is CASSQDWGTSGSYEQYF.